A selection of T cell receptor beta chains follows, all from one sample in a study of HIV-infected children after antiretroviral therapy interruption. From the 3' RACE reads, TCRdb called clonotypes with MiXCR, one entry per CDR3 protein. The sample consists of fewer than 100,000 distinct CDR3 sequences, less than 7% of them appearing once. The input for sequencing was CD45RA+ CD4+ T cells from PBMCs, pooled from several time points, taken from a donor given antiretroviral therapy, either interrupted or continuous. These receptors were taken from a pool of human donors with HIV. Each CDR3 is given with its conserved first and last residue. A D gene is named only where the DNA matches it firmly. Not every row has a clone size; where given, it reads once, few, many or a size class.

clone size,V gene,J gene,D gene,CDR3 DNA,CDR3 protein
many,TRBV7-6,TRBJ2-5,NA,TGTGCCAGCAGCGACAGCCGGGGCTTAGGGCCCCAGTACTTC,CASSDSRGLGPQYF
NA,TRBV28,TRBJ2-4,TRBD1,TGTGCCAGCAGTTCCAGACAGGGTACCCTAAACATTCAGTACTTC,CASSSRQGTLNIQYF
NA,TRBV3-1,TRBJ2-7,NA,TGTGCCAGCAGCCAGGAGGAGGGCGCGGGCTACGAGCAGTACTTC,CASSQEEGAGYEQYF
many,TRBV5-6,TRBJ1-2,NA,TGTGCCAGCAGCCTCGAAACAGGGAGCGGAGCTAACTATGGCTACACCTTC,CASSLETGSGANYGYTF
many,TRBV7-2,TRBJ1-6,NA,TGTGCCAGCAGCTTAAACTCCCTTATAACACCCCTCCACTTT,CASSLNSLITPLHF
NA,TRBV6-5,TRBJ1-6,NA,TGTGCCAGCAGTTACAGGCCGCCGGATAATTCACCCCTCCACTTC,CASSYRPPDNSPLHF
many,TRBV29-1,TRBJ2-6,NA,TGCAGCGTGGGGAGGGACAGATCTGGGGCCAACGTCCTGACTTTC,CSVGRDRSGANVLTF
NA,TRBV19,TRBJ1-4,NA,TGTGCCAGTAGTATTCGGGGCCCAACTAATGAAAAACTGTTTTTT,CASSIRGPTNEKLFF
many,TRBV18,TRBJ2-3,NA,TGTGCCAGCTCACCACCGAGAACACCGAGCAGCACAGATACGCAGTATTTT,CASSPPRTPSSTDTQYF
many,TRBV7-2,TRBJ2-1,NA,TGTGCCAGCAGCTTCAATCCGCCTTTGAGCGATGAGCAGTTCTTC,CASSFNPPLSDEQFF
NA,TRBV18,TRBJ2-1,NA,TGTGCCAGCTCACCACAAGCGGAGGGGGCAAATGAGCAGTTCTTC,CASSPQAEGANEQFF
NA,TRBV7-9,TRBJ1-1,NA,TGTGCCAGCAGCAGGGGCCCCTTGAACACTGAAGCTTTCTTT,CASSRGPLNTEAFF
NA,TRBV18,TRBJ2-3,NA,TGTGCCAGCTCACCGAATCGGTCGGGAGATACGCAGTATTTT,CASSPNRSGDTQYF
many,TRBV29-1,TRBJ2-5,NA,TGCAGCACTGAAAGGCCACAAGAGACCCAGTACTTC,CSTERPQETQYF
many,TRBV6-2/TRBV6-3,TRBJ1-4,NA,TGTGCCAGCAGTGCGGGGTCTACTAATGAAAAACTGTTTTTT,CASSAGSTNEKLFF
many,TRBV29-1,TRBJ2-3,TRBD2,TGCAGCGTTGAATCGACTAGCGGTACAGATACGCAGTATTTT,CSVESTSGTDTQYF
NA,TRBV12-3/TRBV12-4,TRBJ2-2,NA,TGTGCCAGCAGCTTACAGGGAAACACCGGGGAGCTGTTTTTT,CASSLQGNTGELFF
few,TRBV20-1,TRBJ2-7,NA,TGCAGTGCTAGCGGGGGCCCCAACGAGCAGTACTTC,CSASGGPNEQYF